A selection of T cell receptor beta chains follows, all from one sample in a study of blood T cell repertoires in COVID-19. Generated by immunoSEQ multiplex PCR, the TCRdb table keeps only in-frame clones and is missing some. Of 230,000 or so clones in the sample, 65% to 85% were seen once. Material: PBMCs or T cells enriched from blood (not recorded which). Source of these receptors: a man in his fifties or sixties who had recovered from COVID-19. The CDR3 runs from the conserved cysteine through the conserved F or W. A D gene is named only where the DNA matches it firmly. A clone size is listed for some rows: how often the clone was seen (once, few, many), or a class if it is expanded.

>TRBV2|.|TRBD1|TRBJ1-2
TGTGCCAGCAGTGAACTTCAGGGGGCGAACTATGGCTACACCTTC
CASSELQGANYGYTF
>TRBV7-6|.|.|TRBJ2-3
TGTGCCAGCAGCACTGAGGTGTTGACAGATACGCAGTATTTT
CASSTEVLTDTQYF
>TRBV2|once|.|TRBJ2-5
TGTGCCAGCAGTGAAACAGTAGAGACCCAGTACTTC
CASSETVETQYF
>TRBV2|.|.|TRBJ1-4
TGTGCCAGCAGAGTAAGACAGGCAACTAATGAAAAACTGTTTTTT
CASRVRQATNEKLFF
>TRBV15|.|.|TRBJ2-2
TGTGCCACCAGCAGAGGCCCCCTCGGGGAGGTCGGGGAGCTGTTTTTT
CATSRGPLGEVGELFF
>TRBV7-3|.|.|TRBJ1-1
TGTGCCAGCAGCTTAAATCCGGGAGTCGCTGAAGCTTTCTTT
CASSLNPGVAEAFF
>TRBV25-1|.|.|TRBJ2-1
TGTGCCAGCAGTGAACTAAAAACAGGGTGGGATGAGCAGTTCTTC
CASSELKTGWDEQFF
>TRBV4-2|.|.|TRBJ1-1
TGTGCCAGCAGCCAAAGGGGAGGGGCATCTGGGGCTTTCTTT
CASSQRGGASGAFF
>TRBV15|.|.|TRBJ1-1
TGTGCCACCACCGATTCAGTGAACACTGAAGCTTTCTTT
CATTDSVNTEAFF
>TRBV7-3|.|TRBD1|TRBJ1-1
TGTGCCAGCAGCGTCGCCGGGACAGGGGTCAACACTGAAGCTTTCTTT
CASSVAGTGVNTEAFF
>TRBV29-1|.|TRBD1|TRBJ1-2
TGCAGCGTCCCCTTTCGGACAGGGGGCAACTATGGCTACACCTTC
CSVPFRTGGNYGYTF
>TRBV11-2|.|TRBD2|TRBJ2-5
TGTGCCAGCAGCCCCTGGGGAGCGGGAGTGACAGAGACCCAGTACTTC
CASSPWGAGVTETQYF
>TRBV5-1|.|.|TRBJ1-1
TGCGCCAGCAGATTTACAGGGAGCACTGAAGCTTTCTTT
CASRFTGSTEAFF
>TRBV28|.|.|TRBJ1-5
TGTGCCAGCAGCCCAGGGCCAAGGGCCCAGCATTTT
CASSPGPRAQHF
>TRBV19|.|TRBD1|TRBJ2-1
TGTGCCAGTAGCCATCGACAGGGAGACAATGAGCAGTTCTTC
CASSHRQGDNEQFF
>TRBV11-3|.|TRBD1|TRBJ1-1
TGTGCCAGCAGCACCGGACAGGATTTCACTGAAGCTTTCTTT
CASSTGQDFTEAFF
>TRBV9|.|.|TRBJ1-1
TGTGCCAGCAGCGTAGGCACGAGGAGCACTGAAGCTTTCTTT
CASSVGTRSTEAFF
>TRBV27|.|TRBD2|TRBJ2-7
TGTGCCAGCAGTTTAACAGCGGGGATTACGGAGCAGTACTTC
CASSLTAGITEQYF
>TRBV11-3|few|.|TRBJ2-7
TGTGCCAGCAGCTTAAGTCGGGAGCAGTACTTC
CASSLSREQYF
>TRBV5-6|once|TRBD2|TRBJ2-3
TGTGCCAGCGGTTCGCGCGGGAGGGCTAAAGATACGCAGTATTTT
CASGSRGRAKDTQYF
>TRBV1|.|.|TRBJ2-3
TGCACCAGCAGCCAAGAGGCAGCGGGGGACACAGATACGCAGTATTTT
CTSSQEAAGDTDTQYF
>TRBV3-1/TRBV3-2|once|.|TRBJ1-2
TGTGCCAGCAGCCAAGATCCGGGGGTGAACTATGGCTACACCTTC
CASSQDPGVNYGYTF
>TRBV12-3/TRBV12-4|.|.|TRBJ1-1
TGTGCCAGCAGTTTCCGGGACCCGGGAGGGGCTTTCTTT
CASSFRDPGGAFF
>TRBV19|.|TRBD1|TRBJ1-2
TGTGCCAGTAGTGGGTTGGGACAGGGGTATGGCTACACCTTC
CASSGLGQGYGYTF
>TRBV6-1|.|.|TRBJ2-3
TGTGCCAGCAGTGAAGCCGCCCCGGGACTGGTAGCAGGTTGGGATACGCAGTATTTT
CASSEAAPGLVAGWDTQYF
>TRBV4-3|.|TRBD2|TRBJ2-7
TGCGCCAGCAGCCAAATAGCGGGAGAGTCCTACGAGCAGTACTTC
CASSQIAGESYEQYF
>TRBV3-1/TRBV3-2|.|.|TRBJ1-2
TGTGCCAGCAGCCAAGGTGGACAGCTGATCTATGGCTACACCTTC
CASSQGGQLIYGYTF
>TRBV5-5|.|.|TRBJ1-1
TGTGCCAGCAGCTCGACGGGGGAAGCTTTCTTT
CASSSTGEAFF
>TRBV6-5|.|TRBD1|TRBJ1-2
TGTGCCAGCAGGGGGGGAGGAACAGGGGACAATGGCTACACCTTC
CASRGGGTGDNGYTF
>TRBV6-5|.|.|TRBJ1-2
TGTGCCAGCAGTTACCCCCCTTCAGGATTCTATGGCTACACCTTC
CASSYPPSGFYGYTF
>TRBV23-1|.|.|TRBJ1-5
TGCGCCAGCAGTCACTCTCGTAATCAGGGCCAGCCCCAGCATTTT
CASSHSRNQGQPQHF
>TRBV5-3|.|TRBD2|TRBJ2-7
TGTGCCAGAAGCTTGAGGACTAGCGGGACCCCCTACGAGCAGTACTTC
CARSLRTSGTPYEQYF